One sample yielded the 27 T cell receptor beta chains listed below, sequenced in a study of early T cells in non-severe SARS-CoV-2 infection (dated by TCRdb to the early 2020s). Libraries were prepared through 5' RACE. The instrument was a NextSeq 500. TCRdb's own reprocessing of the public reads used fastp at Q25 and MiXCR and kept productive beta chains. Identical CDR3 proteins give one entry, which carries the most common genes and DNA. The sample table contains fewer than 30,000 distinct CDR3 sequences; only one count was recorded for roughly 5.4% of them. 4% to 5.5% of the sample comes from the top ten. The sequenced sample was whole blood. Receptors originate from an adult who was a healthcare worker with PCR-confirmed SARS-CoV-2 infection or an uninfected control (not recorded which).

This clonotype was seen repeatedly, ten times or more. The J gene is TRBJ1-3, the V gene TRBV6-5; D not certain. This CDR3 is 15 amino acids long. Germline V gene sequence: CDR1 MNHEY, CDR2 SVGAGI. The germline V and J ends were trimmed by 6 bases and 0 bases, with 12 bases remaining between them. CDR3 DNA: TGTGCCAGCAGCCGCGGACGGATCTCTGGAAACACCATATATTTT. Amino acids: CASSRGRISGNTIYF.

V is TRBV5-4 and J is TRBJ2-1, with 7 bases fitting TRBD1. The CDR3 is 16 amino acids. With 3 bases clipped from V and 3 bases from J, the junction kept 9 bases outside the gene matches. CDR1 and CDR2 (germline): SGHNT, YYREEE (reference sequence). As DNA, the CDR3 is TGTGCCAGCAGCTCCCCCCCGACAGGGAGCTACAATGAGCAGTTCTTC. It yields the protein CASSSPPTGSYNEQFF.

This clonotype was counted once. The chain employs TRBV2 and TRBJ1-1; D is unclear. This CDR3 is 10 amino acids long. The germline V gene has CDR1 SNHLY and CDR2 FYNNEI. The V and J ends lost 8 bases and 7 bases respectively, with 8 bases between them. The CDR3: CASGDGEAFF. The CDR3 nucleotides are TGTGCCAGCGGAGACGGTGAAGCTTTCTTT.

This clonotype was observed at least ten times. V is TRBV20-1 and J is TRBJ2-1; D gene unclear. The CDR3 loop spans 12 amino acids. The germline CDR1 and CDR2 sequences are DFQATT and SNEGSKA (reference sequence). V shed 2 bases and J shed 5 bases, with 7 bases lying between them. CDR3 coding DNA: TGCAGTGCTAGACCAGCCGACAATGAGCAGTTCTTC. It codes for CSARPADNEQFF.

This clonotype was recorded at least ten times. V usage is TRBV7-9 and J usage is TRBJ2-2, with D possibly matching TRBD2 (6 bases). With 2 bases removed from V and 15 bases from J, the gap between germline ends came to 43 bases. CDR3 length: 22 amino acids. CDR1 is SEHNR and CDR2 is FQNEAQ in the germline V gene (reference sequence). CDR3 amino acids: CASSLFLVQMVDRLRKERRVFF. Written as DNA, the CDR3 is TGTGCCAGCAGCTTATTCCTCGTCCAAATGGTAGACCGGCTCAGGAAGGAGAGGAGGGTGTTTTTT.

This clonotype is medium-sized. This sequence joins TRBV6-2 or TRBV6-3 and TRBJ2-1; TRBD2 matches 8 bases. The CDR3 sequence is 14 residues long. V lost 8 bases to trimming and J lost 7 bases; unmatched junction nucleotides: 10. CDR1 is MNHEY and CDR2 is SVGEGT in the germline V gene. For the CDR3, the DNA is TGTGCCAGCGGCAGAGCGGGAGTGAGTAATGAGCAGTTCTTC. This encodes CASGRAGVSNEQFF.

The rearrangement joins TRBV7-8 to TRBJ2-5; D gene ambiguous. The germline gives CDR1 SGHVS, CDR2 FQNEAQ. The CDR3 spans 14 residues. V shed 1 base and J shed 4 bases, with 10 bases lying between them. The CDR3, as DNA: TGTGCCAGCAGCTTAGAAGCAGCTACAGAGACCCAGTACTTC. Amino acid sequence: CASSLEAATETQYF.

This clonotype was observed many times. The V call is TRBV6-5, the J call TRBJ1-5, with 11 positions matching TRBD1. The trim removed 5 bases at V and 5 bases at J, leaving 5 bases unmatched. The CDR3 contains 15 residues. In germline, CDR1 is MNHEY, CDR2 SVGAGI. The CDR3 protein is CASSDGQGAYQPQHF. The CDR3 DNA sequence: TGTGCCAGCAGTGACGGACAGGGGGCTTATCAGCCCCAGCATTTT.

This clonotype occurred many times. The gene calls are TRBV10-1 and TRBJ2-2; D assignment may be TRBD1 or TRBD2 (5 bases each). Trimming left V 2 bases short and J 1 base short, with 8 bases between. The CDR3 contains 15 residues. Per the germline V gene, CDR1 is WNHNN and CDR2 is SYGVQD (reference sequence). The CDR3 region is CASSEGGVNTGELFF. DNA for the CDR3: TGCGCCAGCAGTGAGGGGGGAGTGAACACCGGGGAGCTGTTTTTT.

As concerns this clonotype: Being one base from a much bigger clone, this may be a read error. The rearrangement joins TRBV5-5 to TRBJ2-1; D is uncertain. The V gene lost 4 bases and the J gene lost 7 bases, with 15 bases spanning the gap. The CDR3 loop spans 14 amino acids. Germline CDR1 and CDR2: SGHKS and YYEKEE (reference sequence). CDR3 in DNA: TGTGCCAGCAGCCTACCGCGCGACTCTAATGAGCAGTTCTTC. Translated: CASSLPRDSNEQFF.

This clonotype was detected ten times or more. This chain joins TRBV18 and TRBJ2-3; no firm D call. The CDR3 length is 12 residues. The V gene lost 3 bases and the J gene lost 2 bases, with 3 bases spanning the gap. Germline-derived CDR1 and CDR2 are KGHSH and LQKENI. The CDR3: CASSPNTDTQYF. The CDR3 nucleotides read TGTGCCAGCTCACCGAACACAGATACGCAGTATTTT.

This clonotype showed up many times. CDR3 amino acids: CAISESEPGLDYNEQFF. For the CDR3, the DNA is TGTGCCATCAGTGAGTCGGAACCGGGACTAGATTACAATGAGCAGTTCTTC. The chain recombines TRBV10-3 with TRBJ2-1, with TRBD2 matching 8 bases. This CDR3 comprises 17 residues. Trimming at V came to 0 bases and at J to 4 bases, leaving 8 bases not matched to a gene. Germline CDR1 and CDR2: ENHRY and SYGVKD.

This clonotype was counted many times. This rearrangement joins TRBV28 to TRBJ1-1, with unresolved D. The V end was cut by 1 base, the J end by 6 bases, with 9 bases between. Germline values: CDR1 MDHEN, CDR2 SYDVKM. The CDR3 runs to 13 residues. The CDR3 nucleotides are TGTGCCAGCAGTTTATCACCGGTGGCTGAAGCTTTCTTT. Translated, it gives CASSLSPVAEAFF.

This clonotype was observed a handful of times. The chain joins TRBV12-3 or TRBV12-4 to TRBJ1-2; D uncertain. The CDR3 contains 14 residues. Trimming took 2 bases from V and 4 from J, leaving 11 bases between them. Here the CDR3 reads CASSLNRAGYGYTF. In DNA, the CDR3 is TGTGCCAGCAGTTTAAATCGGGCAGGCTATGGCTACACCTTC.

This clonotype appeared many times. The chain is built from TRBV6-5 and TRBJ1-5; a weak D match, TRBD1 (5 bases). Germline CDR1 reads MNHEY; CDR2 reads SVGAGI. V lost 0 bases, J lost 1 base, and 13 bases lay in between. CDR3 length: 17 residues. DNA of the CDR3: TGTGCCAGCAGTTACTCGTGGGACGGGATGAGCAATCAGCCCCAGCATTTT. Its protein product is CASSYSWDGMSNQPQHF.

This clonotype was counted many times. The gene calls are TRBV20-1 and TRBJ2-1; 10 bases line up with TRBD2. The CDR3 is 16 residues long. Germline V gives CDR1 DFQATT, CDR2 SNEGSKA (reference sequence). J lost 4 bases, V lost 0 bases, and 6 bases had no gene match. This chain's CDR3 is CSARDRLAGVYNEQFF. DNA of the CDR3: TGCAGTGCTAGAGACCGACTAGCGGGCGTGTACAATGAGCAGTTCTTC.

This clonotype was found many times. This rearrangement joins TRBV4-2 to TRBJ2-5; D perhaps matches TRBD1 (6 bases). The V gene lost 4 bases and the J gene lost 3 bases, with 18 bases spanning the gap. The CDR3 has 16 residues. Germline V gene lookup returns CDR1 LGHNA and CDR2 YNFKEQ. The CDR3 sequence: CASSRSPGVQEETQYF. CDR3 coding DNA: TGTGCCAGCAGCCGTTCACCAGGGGTTCAAGAAGAGACCCAGTACTTC.

On this clonotype itself: One base away lies a much larger clone, so this may be a sequencing read error. CDR3 in amino acids: CVSSLGPGGTYEQYF. The DNA for the CDR3 is TGTGTCAGCAGTTTAGGCCCAGGGGGTACGTACGAGCAGTACTTC. The J gene is TRBJ2-7, the V gene TRBV28, with TRBD1 matching over 7 bases. This CDR3 has 15 amino acids. Germline CDR1 MDHEN, CDR2 SYDVKM.

The table lists this clonotype with many counts. The chain joins TRBV20-1 to TRBJ2-7; D is possibly TRBD1 (6 bases). CDR1 and CDR2 from the germline V gene are DFQATT and SNEGSKA (reference sequence). The CDR3 runs 19 residues. V lost 2 bases to trimming and J lost 0 bases, with 26 bases between them. CDR3: CSARPRGFNRAIDSYEQYF. CDR3 coding DNA: TGCAGTGCTAGACCAAGGGGGTTCAACAGGGCCATTGACTCCTACGAGCAGTACTTC.

This clonotype was recorded at least ten times. The CDR3 region has the DNA TGTGCCAGCAGTTACTCCGGGCAATATAATTCACCCCTCCACTTT. Translation gives CASSYSGQYNSPLHF. This rearrangement joins TRBV6-5 to TRBJ1-6; D unclear. The CDR3 has 15 amino acids. Germline CDR1 MNHEY, CDR2 SVGAGI. The V and J ends lost 0 bases and 4 bases respectively, with 7 bases between them.

This clonotype showed up many times. The chain is built from TRBV4-1 and TRBJ2-5, with D hard to call. V lost 1 base to trimming and J lost 5 bases, with 8 bases between them. Per germline, CDR1 MGHRA and CDR2 YSYEKL. This CDR3 comprises 13 residues. The CDR3 DNA follows: TGCGCCAGCAGCCAAGGCGGTCGGGAGACCCAGTACTTC. This encodes CASSQGGRETQYF.

Many counts were recorded for this clonotype. The chain links TRBV20-1 to TRBJ2-7; 8 nucleotides agree with TRBD2. The J segment lost 5 bases and the V segment lost 6 bases, leaving 15 bases of the junction unmatched. Germline V gives CDR1 DFQATT, CDR2 SNEGSKA (reference sequence). This CDR3 region has 15 residues. CDR3 DNA: TGCAGTGCCCCTCCCATAGCGGGGAGAATCCACGAGCAGTACTTC. It translates to CSAPPIAGRIHEQYF.

Notes on this clonotype: Just one base apart from a much larger clone, this may be a read error. The CDR3 DNA is TGCAGTGCTAGATTGTTAGCGGGCCCTGGAGGTTACGTGCAGTACTTC. Its translation: CSARLLAGPGGYVQYF. The chain recombines TRBV20-1 with TRBJ2-7, with 7 positions matching TRBD2. CDR1 and CDR2 (germline): DFQATT, SNEGSKA (reference sequence). The CDR3 is made up of 16 amino acids.

This clonotype showed up many times. The J gene is TRBJ2-1, the V gene TRBV27, with a possible D match to TRBD1 (6 bases). The CDR3 runs 13 residues. CDR1 is MNHEY and CDR2 is SMNVEV in the germline V gene (reference sequence). V lost 6 bases, J lost 4 bases, and 10 bases lay in between. Here the CDR3 reads CASRRDRYNEQFF. CDR3 bases: TGTGCCAGCAGGAGAGACAGGTACAATGAGCAGTTCTTC.

Ten or more counts support this clonotype. The rearrangement uses TRBV6-1 and TRBJ2-1, with D tentatively TRBD1 (7 bases). Deletions cut 4 bases from V and 2 bases from J, with 12 bases between. The length of the CDR3 is 15 residues. CDR1 and CDR2 from the germline V gene are MNHNS and SASEGT. The CDR3 here is CASSVSGGTYNEQFF. The CDR3 DNA reads as TGTGCCAGCAGTGTCTCAGGGGGGACCTACAATGAGCAGTTCTTC.

This clonotype was recorded at least ten times. The chain employs TRBV6-6 and TRBJ2-1, with D uncertain. Germline V lookup: CDR1 MNHNY, CDR2 SVGAGI (reference sequence). The V end was cut by 0 bases, the J end by 3 bases, with 6 bases between. This CDR3 region has 14 residues. The CDR3 DNA sequence: TGTGCCAGCAGTTACTCAGGCGGCTACAATGAGCAGTTCTTC. This gives the protein CASSYSGGYNEQFF.

This chain joins TRBV28 and TRBJ2-3; weak D call: TRBD1 (6 bases). CDR1 is MDHEN and CDR2 is SYDVKM in the germline V gene. The CDR3 is made up of 17 amino acids. Between the trimmed V and J ends, which lost 5 bases and 4 bases, there was a span of 22 bases. The CDR3 coding sequence is TGTGCCAGCAGTACACAGGGCTCCACGTGGGCCCCAGATACGCAGTATTTT. Translation: CASSTQGSTWAPDTQYF.